The rows below give T cell receptor beta chains drawn from one sample of a study of shared clonotypes between healthy human individuals. Measured with immunoSEQ multiplex PCR; TCRdb has only the in-frame clones, and not every one. The repertoire holds approximately 350,000 clones, with around 72% as singletons. Sequenced material: memory CD4+ T cells sorted from blood. These TCRs come from a man aged 25 to 40 in good health. Both conserved end residues are part of each CDR3. A D gene is named only where the DNA matches it firmly. A clone size is listed for some rows: how often the clone was seen (once, few, many), or a class if it is expanded.

D gene,J gene,clone size,V gene,CDR3 DNA,CDR3 protein
TRBD2,TRBJ2-5,few,TRBV5-1,TGCGCCAGCAGCTTGTTAGCGGGGGTCCAAGAGACCCAGTACTTC,CASSLLAGVQETQYF
TRBD2,TRBJ2-2,-,TRBV30,TGTGCCTGGAGCGTGCTAGGGACTAGCGACACCGGGGAGCTGTTTTTT,CAWSVLGTSDTGELFF
-,TRBJ1-4,-,TRBV19,TGTGCCAGTAGTATGTACGGGCTGACTAATGAAAAACTGTTTTTT,CASSMYGLTNEKLFF
-,TRBJ2-7,many,TRBV23-1,TGCGCCAGCAGTCAATTGCCTGGAGATAGCTCCTACGAGCAGTACTTC,CASSQLPGDSSYEQYF
-,TRBJ1-1,many,TRBV28,TGTGCCAGCAGCCTACCGAGCACTGAAGCTTTCTTT,CASSLPSTEAFF
-,TRBJ1-2,-,TRBV19,TGTGCCTCCGCGGCAGGAAAGAGCTATGGCTACACCTTC,CASAAGKSYGYTF
-,TRBJ1-4,few,TRBV4-3,TGCGCCAGCAGCCAATCAGGCCGACGGGATGAAAAACTGTTTTTT,CASSQSGRRDEKLFF
-,TRBJ2-1,few,TRBV2,TGTGCCAGCAGTGATTATAGCAGGGCCAATGAGCAGTTCTTC,CASSDYSRANEQFF
-,TRBJ1-5,few,TRBV20-1,TGCAGTGACCCGGGACGAGAGCATTTT,CSDPGREHF
-,TRBJ1-2,-,TRBV6-1,TGTGCCAGCAGTCTACAGGAATATGGCTACACCTTC,CASSLQEYGYTF